The 6 T cell receptor beta chains below come from one sample, sequenced in a study of shared T cell receptors in the human thymus. Some clones are missing from TCRdb's copy, which holds only in-frame ones; the method was immunoSEQ multiplex PCR. The sample consists of hundreds of thousands of clones, about 80% of them appearing once. The sample was also reused in another study, on human thymus T cells.

Sequenced input: thymocytes. The source is a boy under two years old with a congenital heart defect.

The V call is TRBV4-3, the J call TRBJ1-4; D is possibly TRBD1 (5 bases). Per the germline V gene, CDR1 is LGHNA and CDR2 is YSLEER. V lost 5 bases to trimming and J lost 6 bases, with 16 bases between them. The CDR3 length is 15 residues. CDR3 nucleotide sequence: TGCGCCAGCAGCTTTGACGGGGGAGAGCATGAAAAACTGTTTTTT. Translating gives CASSFDGGEHEKLFF.

The V gene is TRBV12-5, the J gene TRBJ2-5; 8 bases line up with TRBD1. The CDR3 totals 14 residues. CDR1 LGHNT and CDR2 FRNRAP come from the germline V gene. Unmatched junction bases numbered 0, after V lost 1 base and J lost 2 bases. CDR3 region: CASGLGQGQETQYF. The CDR3 nucleotides read TGTGCTAGTGGTTTGGGACAGGGGCAAGAGACCCAGTACTTC.

The gene calls are TRBV5-1 and TRBJ2-3, with 11 bases aligning to TRBD2. Trimming removed 4 bases from V and 2 bases from J; junction bases left unmatched: 6. Germline CDR1 SGHRS, CDR2 YFSETQ. CDR3 length: 16 residues. The CDR3: CASSGGTSGFTDTQYF. In DNA form, the CDR3 reads TGCGCCAGCAGCGGCGGGACTAGCGGATTCACAGATACGCAGTATTTT.

The chain combines TRBV11-2 with TRBJ1-4; D ambiguous. V gave up 6 bases and J gave up 4 bases, with 15 bases separating them. Germline-derived CDR1 and CDR2 are SGHAT and FQNNGV. This CDR3 is 15 amino acids long. The CDR3 protein is CASRQDLTCNEKLFF. CDR3 bases: TGTGCCAGCAGACAAGATCTCACGTGTAATGAAAAACTGTTTTTT.

The chain joins TRBV4-2 to TRBJ2-1; 9 nucleotides match TRBD2. CDR3 length: 16 residues. Germline CDR1 is LGHNA and CDR2 is YNFKEQ. J gave up 0 bases and V 4 bases, and 4 bases lay outside the gene matches. CDR3 sequence reads: CASSRRTSASYNEQFF. The CDR3 bases are TGTGCCAGCAGCCGTAGGACTAGCGCCTCCTACAATGAGCAGTTCTTC.

With respect to this clone: This sample includes further DNA sequences coding for the same CDR3. The chain links TRBV27 to TRBJ2-7; 7 nucleotides agree with TRBD1. The length of the CDR3 is 13 residues. Germline-derived CDR1 and CDR2 are MNHEY and SMNVEV (reference sequence). With V trimmed by 6 bases and J by 3 bases, 5 bases remained unmatched. CDR3 amino acids: CASSRDRDYEQYF. The CDR3 DNA is TGTGCCAGCAGCCGCGACAGGGACTACGAGCAGTACTTC.